This T cell receptor (beta chain) is from a study of blood T cell repertoires in COVID-19. Generated by immunoSEQ multiplex PCR, the TCRdb table keeps only in-frame clones and is missing some. Among nearly 300,000 clones, approximately 89% were seen once, and the ten largest hold 2.9%. Germline V lookup: CDR1 GTSNPN, CDR2 SVGIG (reference sequence). Germline trimming cut 0 bases from V and 9 bases from J; bases unmatched to any gene: 12. The CDR3 length is 16 residues. The clonotype comes from a woman in her forties or fifties who had been exposed to COVID-19. The rearrangement joins TRBV30 to TRBJ2-1, with 9 positions matching TRBD2. The sequencing sample was made of PBMCs or T cells enriched from blood (not recorded which). The CDR3 region has the DNA TGTGCCTGGAGTGTACTTTCTAGCGGGGATTTTCGTGAGCAGTTCTTC. This codes for CAWSVLSSGDFREQFF.